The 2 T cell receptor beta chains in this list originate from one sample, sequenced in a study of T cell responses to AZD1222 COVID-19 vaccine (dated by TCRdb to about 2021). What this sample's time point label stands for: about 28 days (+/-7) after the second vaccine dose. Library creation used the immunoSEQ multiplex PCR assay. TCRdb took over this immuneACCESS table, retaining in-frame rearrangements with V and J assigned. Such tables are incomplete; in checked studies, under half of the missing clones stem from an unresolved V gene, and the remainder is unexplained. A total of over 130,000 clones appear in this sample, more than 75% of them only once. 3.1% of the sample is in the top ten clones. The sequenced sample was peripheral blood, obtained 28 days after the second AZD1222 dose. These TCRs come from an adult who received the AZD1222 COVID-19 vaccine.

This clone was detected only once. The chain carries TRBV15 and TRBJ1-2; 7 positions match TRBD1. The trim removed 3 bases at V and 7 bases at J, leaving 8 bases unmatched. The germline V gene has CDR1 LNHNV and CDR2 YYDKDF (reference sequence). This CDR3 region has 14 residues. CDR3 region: CATSRAGTASGYTF. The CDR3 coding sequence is TGTGCCACCAGCAGGGCCGGGACAGCGAGTGGCTACACCTTC.

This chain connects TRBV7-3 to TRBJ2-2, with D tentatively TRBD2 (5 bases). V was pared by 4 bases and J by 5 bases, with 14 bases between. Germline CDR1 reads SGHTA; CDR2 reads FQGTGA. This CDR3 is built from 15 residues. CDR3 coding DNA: TGTGCCAGCAGCTCAGACACTAGTGGGACCGGGGAGCTGTTTTTT. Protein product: CASSSDTSGTGELFF.